This T cell receptor beta chain was profiled in a study of control samples from healthy donors and cancer patients. The protocol was immunoSEQ multiplex PCR, while the TCRdb copy is restricted to in-frame clones and leaves out a portion. This table has under 450,000 clones, about 93% appearing once. The V gene's germline CDR1 is SGHTA and CDR2 FQGNSA. The CDR3 spans 15 residues. Trimming removed 1 base from V and 7 bases from J; junction bases left unmatched: 5. The clonotype comes from a man aged 35-49 years with head and neck cancer. The sample was PBMCs. The rearrangement joins TRBV7-2 to TRBJ2-2; 8 bases are shared with TRBD1. The CDR3 DNA is TGTGCCAGCAGCTTAGAGGCAGGGGGCTACGGGGAGCTGTTTTTT. Its protein is CASSLEAGGYGELFF.